Following are 16 T cell receptor beta chains from one sample sequenced in a study of long-term antiretroviral therapy in people with HIV. At the survey level, the v3.0 immunoSEQ assay was run. Using immunoSEQ multiplex PCR, the repertoire was profiled, and TCRdb retains in-frame clones only, with some absent. In the table there are fewer than 35,000 clones, about 81% of which are singletons. Material: unsorted PBMCs, obtained 2.9 years after starting antiretroviral therapy. The source of these receptors is a man aged 45-60 years with HIV.

This chain joins TRBV19 and TRBJ2-5, with D perhaps being TRBD1 or TRBD2 (7 bases each). V lost 6 bases to trimming and J lost 4 bases, with 21 bases between them. Germline CDR1 reads LNHDA; CDR2 reads SQIVND (reference sequence). The CDR3 is made up of 16 amino acids. CDR3 in amino acids: CASSSNRGRGGETQYF. The CDR3 coding sequence is TGTGCCAGTAGCTCCAACAGGGGCCGCGGGGGAGAGACCCAGTACTTC.

The chain carries TRBV4-1 and TRBJ2-5, with 8 bases fitting TRBD2. CDR1 is MGHRA, CDR2 YSYEKL, per germline. The CDR3 has 16 amino acids. The J segment lost 5 bases and the V segment lost 0 bases, leaving 8 bases of the junction unmatched. This chain's CDR3 is CASSQEEAGVGETQYF. The CDR3 DNA follows: TGCGCCAGCAGCCAAGAGGAAGCGGGGGTAGGGGAGACCCAGTACTTC.

The CDR3 DNA follows: TGTGCCAGCAGTACCTCCACGGACAGGGTAAACTATGGCTACACCTTC. Encoded protein: CASSTSTDRVNYGYTF. This rearrangement joins TRBV28 to TRBJ1-2; 8 nucleotides match TRBD1. This CDR3 is built from 16 residues. Germline V lookup: CDR1 MDHEN, CDR2 SYDVKM. J lost 2 bases, V lost 5 bases, and 10 bases had no gene match.

The chain joins TRBV7-9 to TRBJ1-2; 10 positions match TRBD1. The CDR3 runs 16 residues. The germline CDR1 and CDR2 sequences are SEHNR and FQNEAQ (reference sequence). The V gene end was trimmed by 3 bases and the J gene end by 3 bases; junction bases not matched to a gene: 7. The CDR3, as DNA: TGTGCCAGCAGCTTGTACACGGACAGGGGGGACTATGGCTACACCTTC. It translates to CASSLYTDRGDYGYTF.

Only a few counts were recorded for this clone. The chain uses TRBV7-8 and TRBJ2-1; TRBD2 matches at 14 bases. V lost 1 base and J lost 1; bases outside the gene matches: 9. Per germline, CDR1 SGHVS and CDR2 FQNEAQ. This CDR3 region has 20 residues. The DNA of the CDR3 is TGTGCCAGCAGCTTAGGAGCGGGACTAGCGGGGGTAGGGTCCTACAATGAGCAGTTCTTC. Protein product: CASSLGAGLAGVGSYNEQFF.

The chain employs TRBV7-2 and TRBJ1-3; tentative D call: TRBD1 (6 bases). The CDR3 loop spans 13 amino acids. Germline V gives CDR1 SGHTA, CDR2 FQGNSA. CDR3 amino acids: CGLATGTGNTIYF. CDR3 in DNA: TGTGGTTTGGCTACAGGGACTGGAAACACCATATATTTT.

This clone occurred once. The chain has TRBV9 and TRBJ1-2; 7 bases fit TRBD1. The J segment lost 2 bases and the V segment lost 4 bases, leaving 8 bases of the junction unmatched. This CDR3 is 15 amino acids long. Per the germline V gene, CDR1 is SGDLS and CDR2 is YYNGEE. This CDR3 reads CASSLGDSSNYGYTF. CDR3 nucleotides: TGTGCCAGCAGCCTGGGGGACAGCTCCAACTATGGCTACACCTTC.

The chain is built from TRBV5-1 and TRBJ1-1; perhaps TRBD1 as D (5 bases). The V gene lost 0 bases and the J gene lost 1 base, with 7 bases spanning the gap. There are 14 residues in the CDR3. Germline-derived CDR1 and CDR2 are SGHRS and YFSETQ. In DNA, the CDR3 is TGCGCCAGCAGCTTGGGCACAGGGAACACTGAAGCTTTCTTT. Encoded protein: CASSLGTGNTEAFF.

This clone was observed once. The chain combines TRBV27 with TRBJ1-4; D uncertain. Germline values: CDR1 MNHEY, CDR2 SMNVEV (reference sequence). V lost 4 bases and J lost 2, with 14 bases in between. There are 16 residues in the CDR3. The CDR3 DNA sequence: TGTGCCAGCAGTTCGGTTCCCGACGGGACTAATGAAAAACTGTTTTTT. It codes for CASSSVPDGTNEKLFF.

This clone was observed a handful of times. The V call is TRBV19, the J call TRBJ2-6, with D unresolved. The ends were cut back, 2 bases at V and 0 bases at J, with 11 bases in the middle. Per germline, CDR1 LNHDA and CDR2 SQIVND (reference sequence). CDR3 size: 17 residues. CDR3 sequence reads: CASSIRLVSSGANVLTF. The CDR3 DNA reads TGTGCCAGTAGTATAAGGCTTGTCTCCTCTGGGGCCAACGTCCTGACTTTC.

The chain employs TRBV19 and TRBJ1-1; D is possibly TRBD1 (5 bases). Germline lookup yields CDR1 LNHDA and CDR2 SQIVND (reference sequence). V was clipped by 4 bases and J by 6 bases, with 12 bases between them. This CDR3 contains 13 residues. The CDR3 is CASSTSLGAEAFF. The DNA for the CDR3 is TGTGCCAGTAGTACCAGCCTGGGGGCTGAAGCTTTCTTT. The full variable domain, with the rest looked up from reference TRBV19 and TRBJ1-1, is DGGITQSPKYLFRKEGQNVTLSCEQNLNHDAMYWYRQDPGQGLRLIYYSQIVNDFQKGDIAEGYSVSREKKESFPLTVTSAQKNPTAFYLCASSTSLGAEAFFGQGTRLTVV.

The chain links TRBV7-8 to TRBJ1-6; no clear D gene. This CDR3 spans 18 amino acids. Germline CDR1 SGHVS, CDR2 FQNEAQ. V was clipped by 6 bases and J by 15 bases, with 33 bases between them. Written as DNA, the CDR3 is TGTGCCAGCAGTCATTTGTTTTCTTACGGGGATAACAAAAGGCACCTCCACTTT. It specifies CASSHLFSYGDNKRHLHF.

The rearrangement uses TRBV14 and TRBJ2-1; TRBD2 matches 9 bases. The CDR3 contains 15 residues. The V gene's germline CDR1 is SGHDN and CDR2 FVKESK. V dropped 1 base and J dropped 10; count of bases not matched to a gene: 8. This CDR3 reads CASSQGGGVLREQFF. In DNA form, the CDR3 reads TGTGCCAGCAGCCAAGGCGGGGGGGTCCTTAGAGAGCAGTTCTTC.

This clone was found a few times. The rearrangement links TRBV30 to TRBJ1-6; 7 bases agree with TRBD1. Losses at the gene ends were 4 bases for V and 0 bases for J; bases not matched to a gene: 9. Germline assignment: CDR1 GTSNPN and CDR2 SVGIG (reference sequence). CDR3 length: 17 residues. The CDR3: CAWTLLQGSSYNSPLHF. The CDR3 region has the DNA TGTGCCTGGACCCTACTACAGGGGAGCTCCTATAATTCACCCCTCCACTTT.

The sample holds one count of this clone. The J gene is TRBJ2-7, the V gene TRBV27; 10 bases agree with TRBD1. V dropped 5 bases and J dropped 0; count of bases not matched to a gene: 4. The CDR3 has 15 amino acids. From germline, CDR1 is MNHEY and CDR2 SMNVEV (reference sequence). CDR3 DNA: TGTGCCAGCAGTCCATGGACAGGGGGCTCCTACGAGCAGTACTTC. It codes for CASSPWTGGSYEQYF.

The chain couples TRBV6-5 to TRBJ1-2; D uncertain. The ends were cut back, 6 bases at V and 4 bases at J, with 15 bases in the middle. The germline V gene has CDR1 MNHEY and CDR2 SVGAGI. The CDR3 consists of 14 residues. The CDR3 sequence is CASSLDPYVYGYTF. The CDR3 nucleotides are TGTGCCAGCAGCCTCGACCCCTACGTCTATGGCTACACCTTC.